The present TCR beta chain was sequenced within a study of control samples from healthy donors and cancer patients. Assay: immunoSEQ multiplex PCR; the TCRdb copy retains only in-frame clones and omits some. Of tens of thousands of clones listed, 87% are singletons. After removal of 2 bases from V and 0 bases from J, the junction contained 7 bases not matched to a gene. This CDR3 has 16 residues. In germline, CDR1 is MNHEY, CDR2 SMNVEV (reference sequence). The sample comprised formalin-fixed, paraffin-embedded tissue. This receptor was taken from a female donor with melanoma. The chain is built from TRBV27 and TRBJ2-7; 7 positions agree with TRBD1. CDR3 region: CASSLSKGAFSYEQYF. CDR3 nucleotide sequence: TGTGCCAGCAGTTTAAGTAAGGGGGCATTCTCCTACGAGCAGTACTTC.